This is a list of T cell receptor beta chains from one sample in a study of blood T cell repertoires in COVID-19. Assay: immunoSEQ multiplex PCR; the TCRdb copy retains only in-frame clones and omits some. The table includes about 370,000 clones, more than 80% detected once. Sample: PBMCs or T cells enriched from blood (not recorded which). These receptors originate from a man between 18 and 35 years old who had recovered from COVID-19. Both conserved end residues are part of each CDR3. The order of the fields is J gene, clone size, V gene, CDR3 protein. Clone size is shown for a subset of rows, as once, few, many or a class of expanded clone.

>TRBJ1-1|-|TRBV10-3
CAISPRDRDTEAFF
>TRBJ1-3|-|TRBV14
CASSQDQGNTIYF
>TRBJ1-3|-|TRBV28
CASRPTGGGTIYF
>TRBJ1-5|once|TRBV2
CASSSGGLGQPQHF
>TRBJ2-2|-|TRBV6-5
CASSQHGELFF
>TRBJ1-2|-|TRBV19
CASSSHLGQQNYGYTF
>TRBJ1-3|-|TRBV9
CASSPLGGNTIYF
>TRBJ1-4|few|TRBV11-2
CASSLEGEGTNEKLFF
>TRBJ2-1|-|TRBV30
CAWSVRYNEQFF
>TRBJ2-7|-|TRBV11-2
CASSLSPQLDEQYF
>TRBJ2-7|-|TRBV10-2
CASSPTSGSSYEQYF
>TRBJ1-1|-|TRBV5-6
CASSENGETGWAFF
>TRBJ2-5|-|TRBV5-8
CASSSRTGGLETQYF
>TRBJ1-3|-|TRBV6-6
CASSYSDWYSGNTIYF
>TRBJ2-3|-|TRBV4-1
CASSQDRAGSTDTQYF
>TRBJ1-2|-|TRBV7-9
CASSLAGRPILGSGYTF
>TRBJ2-7|-|TRBV9
CASSRGYEQYF
>TRBJ1-3|once|TRBV7-8
CASSVQGAAGDTIYF
>TRBJ1-1|-|TRBV19
CASSSDPGHFF
>TRBJ2-7|-|TRBV11-3
CASSLDDRGEQYF
>TRBJ2-2|-|TRBV7-8
CASSQTSGRVTGELFF
>TRBJ1-2|few|TRBV24-1
CATSWTGTGGDGYTF
>TRBJ1-2|-|TRBV7-9
CASSLLGGRLVHTF
>TRBJ2-5|-|TRBV6-5
CASSYAGLSQETQYF
>TRBJ1-5|-|TRBV10-2
CATRDRAAQSNQPQHF